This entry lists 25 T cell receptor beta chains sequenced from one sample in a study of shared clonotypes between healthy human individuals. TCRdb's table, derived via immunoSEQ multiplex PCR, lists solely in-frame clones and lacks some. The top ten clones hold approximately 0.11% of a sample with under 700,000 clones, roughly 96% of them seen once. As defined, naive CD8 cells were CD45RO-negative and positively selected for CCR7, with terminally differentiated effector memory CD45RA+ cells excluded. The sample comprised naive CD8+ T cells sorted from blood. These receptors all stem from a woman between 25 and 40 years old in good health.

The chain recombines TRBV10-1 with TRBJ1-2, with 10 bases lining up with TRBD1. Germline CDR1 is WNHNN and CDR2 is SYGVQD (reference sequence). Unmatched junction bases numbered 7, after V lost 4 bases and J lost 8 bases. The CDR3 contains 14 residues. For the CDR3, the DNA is TGCGCCAGCAGTGGGGGGACAGGGGAAAACGGCTACACCTTC. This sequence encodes CASSGGTGENGYTF.

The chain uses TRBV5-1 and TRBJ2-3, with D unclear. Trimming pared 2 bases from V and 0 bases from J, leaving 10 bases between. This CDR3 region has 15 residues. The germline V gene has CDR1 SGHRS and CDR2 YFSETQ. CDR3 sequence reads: CASSFNHPSTDTQYF. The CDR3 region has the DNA TGCGCCAGCAGCTTCAACCACCCAAGCACAGATACGCAGTATTTT.

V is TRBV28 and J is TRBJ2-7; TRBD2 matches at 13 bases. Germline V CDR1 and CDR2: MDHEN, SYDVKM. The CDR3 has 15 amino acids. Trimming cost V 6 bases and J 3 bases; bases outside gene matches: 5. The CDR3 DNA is TGTGCCAGCAGCAAAGGGACTAGCGGGAACTACGAGCAGTACTTC. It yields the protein CASSKGTSGNYEQYF.

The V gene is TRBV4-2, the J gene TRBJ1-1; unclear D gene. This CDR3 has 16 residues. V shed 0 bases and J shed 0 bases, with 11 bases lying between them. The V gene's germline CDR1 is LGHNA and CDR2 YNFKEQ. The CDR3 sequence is CASSQEWGSMNTEAFF. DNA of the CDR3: TGTGCCAGCAGCCAAGAGTGGGGTTCTATGAACACTGAAGCTTTCTTT.

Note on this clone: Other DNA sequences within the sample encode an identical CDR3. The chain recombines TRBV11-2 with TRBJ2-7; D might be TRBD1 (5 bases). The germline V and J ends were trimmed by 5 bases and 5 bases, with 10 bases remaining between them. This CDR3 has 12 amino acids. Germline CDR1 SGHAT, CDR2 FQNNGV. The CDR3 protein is CASSLGDNEQYF. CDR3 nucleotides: TGTGCCAGCAGCCTAGGGGATAACGAGCAGTACTTC.

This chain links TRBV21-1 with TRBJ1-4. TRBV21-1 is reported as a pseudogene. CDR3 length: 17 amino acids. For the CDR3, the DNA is TGTGCCAGCAGCATGGGGGACGTCTTCACTCTTAATGAAAAACTGTTTTTT. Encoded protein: CASSMGDVFTLNEKLFF.

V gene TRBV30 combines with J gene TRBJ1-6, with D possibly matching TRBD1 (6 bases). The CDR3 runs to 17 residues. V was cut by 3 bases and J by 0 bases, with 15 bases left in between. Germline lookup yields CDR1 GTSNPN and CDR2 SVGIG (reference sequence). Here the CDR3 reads CAWSPSAGASYNSPLHF. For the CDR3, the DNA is TGTGCCTGGAGCCCGTCCGCGGGGGCCTCCTATAATTCACCCCTCCACTTT.

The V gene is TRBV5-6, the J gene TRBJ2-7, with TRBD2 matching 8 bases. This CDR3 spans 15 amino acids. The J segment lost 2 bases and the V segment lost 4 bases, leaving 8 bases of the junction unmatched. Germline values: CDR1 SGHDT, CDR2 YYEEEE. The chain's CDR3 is CASSPWREAPYEQYF. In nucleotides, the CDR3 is TGTGCCAGCAGCCCCTGGCGGGAGGCCCCCTACGAGCAGTACTTC.

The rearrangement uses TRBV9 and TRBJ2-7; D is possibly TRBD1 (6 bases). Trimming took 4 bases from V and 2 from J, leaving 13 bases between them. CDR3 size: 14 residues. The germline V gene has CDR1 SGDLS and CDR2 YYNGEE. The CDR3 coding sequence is TGTGCCAGCAGCACCCGGGACAACCCCTACGAGCAGTACTTC. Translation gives CASSTRDNPYEQYF.

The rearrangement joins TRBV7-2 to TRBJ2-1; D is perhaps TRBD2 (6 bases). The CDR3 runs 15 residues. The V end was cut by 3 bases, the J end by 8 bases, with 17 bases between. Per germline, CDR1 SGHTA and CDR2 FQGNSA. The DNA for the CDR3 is TGTGCCAGCAGCTTTTGGGCCCGGGAGTGGTATGAGCAGTTCTTC. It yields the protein CASSFWAREWYEQFF. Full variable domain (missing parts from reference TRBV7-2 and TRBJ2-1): GAGVSQSPSNKVTEKGKDVELRCDPISGHTALYWYRQSLGQGLEFLIYFQGNSAPDKSGLPSDRFSAERTGGSVSTLTIQRTQQEDSAVYLCASSFWAREWYEQFFGPGTRLTVL.

The chain's CDR3 is CASSRLTQEKGKNIQYF. The CDR3, as DNA: TGTGCCAGCAGCCGACTCACACAGGAGAAGGGCAAAAACATTCAGTACTTC. The gene calls are TRBV7-4 and TRBJ2-4; the D gene is possibly TRBD1 (5 bases). V lost 5 bases to trimming and J lost 3 bases, with 20 bases between them. CDR3 length equals 17 residues. Germline assignment: CDR1 SGHVT and CDR2 SQSDAQ.

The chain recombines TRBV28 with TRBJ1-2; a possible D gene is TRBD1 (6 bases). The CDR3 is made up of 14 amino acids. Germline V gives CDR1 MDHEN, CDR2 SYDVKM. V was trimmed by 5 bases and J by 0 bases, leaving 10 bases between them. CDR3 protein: CASSTTGTNYGYTF. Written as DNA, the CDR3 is TGTGCCAGCAGTACCACAGGGACTAACTATGGCTACACCTTC.

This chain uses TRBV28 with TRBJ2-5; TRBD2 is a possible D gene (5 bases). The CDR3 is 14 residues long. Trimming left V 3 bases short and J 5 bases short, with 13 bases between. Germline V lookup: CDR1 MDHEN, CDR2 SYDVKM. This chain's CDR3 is CASSFLKPGETQYF. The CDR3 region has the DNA TGTGCCAGCAGTTTCCTGAAACCGGGGGAGACCCAGTACTTC.

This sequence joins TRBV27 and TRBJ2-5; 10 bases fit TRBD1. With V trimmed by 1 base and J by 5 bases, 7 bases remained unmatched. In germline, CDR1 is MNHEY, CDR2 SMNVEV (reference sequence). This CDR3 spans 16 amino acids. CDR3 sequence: CASSLWAGQGRETQYF. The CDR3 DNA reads TGTGCCAGCAGTTTATGGGCGGGACAGGGGAGGGAGACCCAGTACTTC.

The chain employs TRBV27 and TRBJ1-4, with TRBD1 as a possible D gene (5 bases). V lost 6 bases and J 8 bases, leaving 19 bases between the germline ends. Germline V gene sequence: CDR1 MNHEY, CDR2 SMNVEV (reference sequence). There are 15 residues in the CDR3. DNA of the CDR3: TGTGCCAGCAGCTATATGGGGGGTTTTGGGGAAAAACTGTTTTTT. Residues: CASSYMGGFGEKLFF. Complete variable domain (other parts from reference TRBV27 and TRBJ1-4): EAQVTQNPRYLITVTGKKLTVTCSQNMNHEYMSWYRQDPGLGLRQIYYSMNVEVTDKGDVPEGYKVSRKEKRNFPLILESPSPNQTSLYFCASSYMGGFGEKLFFGSGTQLSVL.

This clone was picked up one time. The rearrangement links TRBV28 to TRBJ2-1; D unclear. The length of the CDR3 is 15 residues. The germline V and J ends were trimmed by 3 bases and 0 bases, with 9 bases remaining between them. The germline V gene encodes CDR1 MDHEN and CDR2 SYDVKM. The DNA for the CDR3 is TGTGCCAGCAGTTTTGAGATCCACTCCTACAATGAGCAGTTCTTC. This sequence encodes CASSFEIHSYNEQFF.

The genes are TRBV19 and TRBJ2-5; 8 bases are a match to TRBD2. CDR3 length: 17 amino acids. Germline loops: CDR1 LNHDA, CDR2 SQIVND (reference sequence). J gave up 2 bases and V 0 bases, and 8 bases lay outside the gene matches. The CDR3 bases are TGTGCCAGTAGTATAGATCTACTAGCGGACGGGCAAGAGACCCAGTACTTC. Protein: CASSIDLLADGQETQYF.

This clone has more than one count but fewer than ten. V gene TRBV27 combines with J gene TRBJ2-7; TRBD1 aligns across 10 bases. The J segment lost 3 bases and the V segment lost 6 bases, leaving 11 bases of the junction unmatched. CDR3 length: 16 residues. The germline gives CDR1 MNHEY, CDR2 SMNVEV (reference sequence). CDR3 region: CASRPSAGTGVYEQYF. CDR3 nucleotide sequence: TGTGCCAGCAGGCCCTCCGCCGGGACAGGGGTCTACGAGCAGTACTTC.

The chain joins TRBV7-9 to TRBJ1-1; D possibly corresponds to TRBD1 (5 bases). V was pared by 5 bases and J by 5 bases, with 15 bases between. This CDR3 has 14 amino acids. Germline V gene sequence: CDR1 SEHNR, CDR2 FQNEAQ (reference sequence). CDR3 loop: CASSMGRLGTEAFF. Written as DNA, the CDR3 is TGTGCCAGCAGCATGGGACGGCTGGGGACTGAAGCTTTCTTT. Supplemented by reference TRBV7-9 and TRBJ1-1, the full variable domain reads DTGVSQNPRHKITKRGQNVTFRCDPISEHNRLYWYRQTLGQGPEFLTYFQNEAQLEKSRLLSDRFSAERPKGSFSTLEIQRTEQGDSAMYLCASSMGRLGTEAFFGQGTRLTVV.

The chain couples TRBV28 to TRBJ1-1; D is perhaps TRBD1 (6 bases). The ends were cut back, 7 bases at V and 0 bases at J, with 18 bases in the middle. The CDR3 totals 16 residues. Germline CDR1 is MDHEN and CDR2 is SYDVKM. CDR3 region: CASKVRGDIMNTEAFF. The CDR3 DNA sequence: TGTGCCAGCAAAGTCCGCGGGGACATCATGAACACTGAAGCTTTCTTT. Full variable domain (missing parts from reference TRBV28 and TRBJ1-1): DVKVTQSSRYLVKRTGEKVFLECVQDMDHENMFWYRQDPGLGLRLIYFSYDVKMKEKGDIPEGYSVSREKKERFSLILESASTNQTSMYLCASKVRGDIMNTEAFFGQGTRLTVV.

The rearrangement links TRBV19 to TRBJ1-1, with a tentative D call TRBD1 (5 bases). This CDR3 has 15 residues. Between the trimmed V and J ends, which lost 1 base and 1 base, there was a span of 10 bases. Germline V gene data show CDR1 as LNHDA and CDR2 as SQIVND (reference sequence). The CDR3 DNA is TGTGCCAGTAGTATAGGAGCGGGACGGAACACTGAAGCTTTCTTT. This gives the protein CASSIGAGRNTEAFF.

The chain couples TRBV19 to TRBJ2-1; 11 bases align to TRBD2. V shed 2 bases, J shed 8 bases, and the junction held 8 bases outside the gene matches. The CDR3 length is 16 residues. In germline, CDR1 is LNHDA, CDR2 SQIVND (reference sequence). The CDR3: CASSISSGRSFDEQFF. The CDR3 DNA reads TGTGCCAGTAGTATATCTAGCGGGAGGAGTTTCGATGAGCAGTTCTTC.

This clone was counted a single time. Written as DNA, the CDR3 is TGTGCCAGCAGCTACTATAGGCCTCACGAGCAGTACTTC. The encoded protein is CASSYYRPHEQYF. The chain uses TRBV5-5 and TRBJ2-7; no definite D call. The V gene lost 3 bases and the J gene lost 5 bases, with 12 bases spanning the gap. The CDR3 is 13 residues long. The germline CDR1 and CDR2 sequences are SGHKS and YYEKEE (reference sequence).

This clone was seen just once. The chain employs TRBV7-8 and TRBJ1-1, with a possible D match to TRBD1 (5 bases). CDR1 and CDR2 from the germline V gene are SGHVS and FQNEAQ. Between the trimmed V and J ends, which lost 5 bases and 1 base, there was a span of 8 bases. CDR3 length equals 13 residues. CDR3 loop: CASSITGNTEAFF. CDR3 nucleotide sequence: TGTGCCAGCAGCATCACAGGGAACACTGAAGCTTTCTTT. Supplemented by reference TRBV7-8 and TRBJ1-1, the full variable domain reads GAGVSQSPRYKVAKRGQDVALRCDPISGHVSLFWYQQALGQGPEFLTYFQNEAQLDKSGLPSDRFFAERPEGSVSTLKIQRTQQEDSAVYLCASSITGNTEAFFGQGTRLTVV.

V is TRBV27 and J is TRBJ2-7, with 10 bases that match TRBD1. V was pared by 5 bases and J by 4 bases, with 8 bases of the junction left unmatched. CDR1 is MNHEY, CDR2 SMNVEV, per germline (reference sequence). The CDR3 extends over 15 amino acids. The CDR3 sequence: CASSVPGTGVYEQYF. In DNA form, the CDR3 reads TGTGCCAGCAGTGTACCCGGGACAGGGGTTTACGAGCAGTACTTC.